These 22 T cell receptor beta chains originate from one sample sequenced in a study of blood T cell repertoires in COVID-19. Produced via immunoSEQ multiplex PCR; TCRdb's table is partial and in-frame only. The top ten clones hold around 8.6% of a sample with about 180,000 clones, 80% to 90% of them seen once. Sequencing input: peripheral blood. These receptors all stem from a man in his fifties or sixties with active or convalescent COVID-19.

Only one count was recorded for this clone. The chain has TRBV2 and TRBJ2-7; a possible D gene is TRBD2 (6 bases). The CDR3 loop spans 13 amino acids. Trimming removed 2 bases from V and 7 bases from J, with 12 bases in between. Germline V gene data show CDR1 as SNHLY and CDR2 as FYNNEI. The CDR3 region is CASSELGGMEQYF. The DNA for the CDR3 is TGTGCCAGCAGTGAACTTGGAGGGATGGAGCAGTACTTC.

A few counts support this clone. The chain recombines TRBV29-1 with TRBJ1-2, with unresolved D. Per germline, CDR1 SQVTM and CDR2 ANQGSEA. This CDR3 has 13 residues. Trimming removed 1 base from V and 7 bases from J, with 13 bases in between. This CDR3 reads CSVEGASPLGYTF. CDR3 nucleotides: TGCAGCGTTGAAGGGGCCTCCCCTCTTGGCTACACCTTC.

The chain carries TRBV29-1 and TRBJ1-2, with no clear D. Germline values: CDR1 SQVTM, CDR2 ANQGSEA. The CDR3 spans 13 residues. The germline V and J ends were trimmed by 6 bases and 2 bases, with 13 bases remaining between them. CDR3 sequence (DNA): TGCAGCGTCGTGACACCTTCAAACTATGGCTACACCTTC. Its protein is CSVVTPSNYGYTF. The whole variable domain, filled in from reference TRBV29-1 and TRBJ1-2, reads SAVISQKPSRDICQRGTSLTIQCQVDSQVTMMFWYRQQPGQSLTLIATANQGSEATYESGFVIDKFPISRPNLTFSTLTVSNMSPEDSSIYLCSVVTPSNYGYTFGSGTRLTVV.

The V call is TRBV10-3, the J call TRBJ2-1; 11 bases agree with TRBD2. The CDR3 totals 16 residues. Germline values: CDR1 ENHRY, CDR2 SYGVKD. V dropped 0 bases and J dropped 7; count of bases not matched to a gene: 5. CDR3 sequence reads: CAISESVASGGNEQFF. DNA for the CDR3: TGTGCCATCAGTGAGTCTGTGGCTAGCGGGGGGAATGAGCAGTTCTTC.

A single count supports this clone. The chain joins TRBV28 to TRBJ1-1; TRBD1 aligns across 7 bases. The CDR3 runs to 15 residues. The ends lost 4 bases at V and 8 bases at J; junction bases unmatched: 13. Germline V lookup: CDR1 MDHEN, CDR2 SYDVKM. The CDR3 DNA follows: TGTGCCAGCAGTTCATCCGGGACAGTGTTGTTGGAAGCTTTCTTT. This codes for CASSSSGTVLLEAFF.

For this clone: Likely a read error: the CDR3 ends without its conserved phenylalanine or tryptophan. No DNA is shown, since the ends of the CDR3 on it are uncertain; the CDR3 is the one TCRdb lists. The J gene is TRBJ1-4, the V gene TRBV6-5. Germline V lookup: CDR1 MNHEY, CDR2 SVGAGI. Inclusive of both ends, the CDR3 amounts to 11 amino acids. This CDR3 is CASSGGGVGFI.

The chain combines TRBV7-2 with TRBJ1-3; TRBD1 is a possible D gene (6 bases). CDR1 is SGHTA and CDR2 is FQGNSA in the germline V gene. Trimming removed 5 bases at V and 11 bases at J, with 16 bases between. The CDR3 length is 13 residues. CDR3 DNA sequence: TGTGCCAGCAGCAGTAGTATGGGGGCGCCCATATATTTT. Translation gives CASSSSMGAPIYF. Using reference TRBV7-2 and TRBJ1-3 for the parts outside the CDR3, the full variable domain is GAGVSQSPSNKVTEKGKDVELRCDPISGHTALYWYRQSLGQGLEFLIYFQGNSAPDKSGLPSDRFSAERTGGSVSTLTIQRTQQEDSAVYLCASSSSMGAPIYFGEGSWLTVV.

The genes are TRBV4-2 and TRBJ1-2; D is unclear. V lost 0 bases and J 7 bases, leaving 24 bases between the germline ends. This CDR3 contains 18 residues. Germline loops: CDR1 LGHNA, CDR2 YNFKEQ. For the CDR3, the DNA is TGTGCCAGCAGCCAAGATCCCGGCCTGGAGACTCCGACGCGTGGCTACACCTTC. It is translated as CASSQDPGLETPTRGYTF.

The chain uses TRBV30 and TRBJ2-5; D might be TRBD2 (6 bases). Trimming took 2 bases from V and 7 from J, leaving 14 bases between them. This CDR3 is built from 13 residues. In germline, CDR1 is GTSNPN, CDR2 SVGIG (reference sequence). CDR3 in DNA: TGTGCCTGGAGTAGGAGGGGATCTGGGACCCAGTACTTC. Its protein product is CAWSRRGSGTQYF.

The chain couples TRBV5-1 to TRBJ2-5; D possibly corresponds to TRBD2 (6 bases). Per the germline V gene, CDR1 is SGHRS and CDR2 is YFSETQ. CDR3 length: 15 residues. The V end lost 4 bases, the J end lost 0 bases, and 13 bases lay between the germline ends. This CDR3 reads CASSDVLAHQETQYF. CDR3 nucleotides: TGCGCCAGCAGCGACGTACTAGCTCACCAAGAGACCCAGTACTTC.

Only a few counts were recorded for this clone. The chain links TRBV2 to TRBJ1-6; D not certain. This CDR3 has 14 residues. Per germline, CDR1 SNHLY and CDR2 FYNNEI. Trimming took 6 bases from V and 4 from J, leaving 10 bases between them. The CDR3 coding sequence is TGTGCCAGCAGCTTCACTTTATATAATTCACCCCTCCACTTT. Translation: CASSFTLYNSPLHF.

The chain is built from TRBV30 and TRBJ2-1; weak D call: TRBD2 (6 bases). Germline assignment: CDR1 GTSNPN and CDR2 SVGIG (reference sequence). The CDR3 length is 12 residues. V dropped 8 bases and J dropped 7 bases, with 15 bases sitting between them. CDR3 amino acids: CAGWWGRNEQFF. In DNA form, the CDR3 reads TGTGCCGGGTGGTGGGGGAGGAATGAGCAGTTCTTC.

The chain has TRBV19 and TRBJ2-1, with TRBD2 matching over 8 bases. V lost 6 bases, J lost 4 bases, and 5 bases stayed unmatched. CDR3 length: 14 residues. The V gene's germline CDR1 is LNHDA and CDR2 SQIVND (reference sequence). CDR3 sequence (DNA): TGTGCCAGTAGGACTAGCGCCCATTACAATGAGCAGTTCTTC. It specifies CASRTSAHYNEQFF.

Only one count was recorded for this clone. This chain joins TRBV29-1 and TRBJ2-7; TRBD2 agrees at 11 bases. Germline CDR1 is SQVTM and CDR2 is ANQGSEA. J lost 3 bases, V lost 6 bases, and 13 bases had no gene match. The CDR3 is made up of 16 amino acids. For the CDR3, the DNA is TGCAGCGTCCAAATGTTGGGACTAGCGGAACTCTACGAGCAGTACTTC. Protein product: CSVQMLGLAELYEQYF.

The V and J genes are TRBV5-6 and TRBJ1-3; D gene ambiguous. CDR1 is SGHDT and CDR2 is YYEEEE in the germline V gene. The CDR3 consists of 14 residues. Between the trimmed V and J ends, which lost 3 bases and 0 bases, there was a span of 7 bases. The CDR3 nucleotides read TGTGCCAGCAGCTATGAGTTCTCTGGAAACACCATATATTTT. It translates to CASSYEFSGNTIYF.

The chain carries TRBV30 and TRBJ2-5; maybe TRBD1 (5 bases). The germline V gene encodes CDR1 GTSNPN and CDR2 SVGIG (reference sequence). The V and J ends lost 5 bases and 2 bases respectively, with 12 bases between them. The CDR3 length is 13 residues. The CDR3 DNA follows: TGTGCCTGGGCACAGGTGGTTCAAGAGACCCAGTACTTC. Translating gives CAWAQVVQETQYF.

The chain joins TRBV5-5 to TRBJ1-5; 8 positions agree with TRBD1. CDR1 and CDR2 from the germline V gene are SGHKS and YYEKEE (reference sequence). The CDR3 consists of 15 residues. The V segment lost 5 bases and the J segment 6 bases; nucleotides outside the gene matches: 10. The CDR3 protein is CASRPVPGGSQPQHF. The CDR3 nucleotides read TGTGCCAGCAGGCCCGTCCCAGGGGGCTCTCAGCCCCAGCATTTT.

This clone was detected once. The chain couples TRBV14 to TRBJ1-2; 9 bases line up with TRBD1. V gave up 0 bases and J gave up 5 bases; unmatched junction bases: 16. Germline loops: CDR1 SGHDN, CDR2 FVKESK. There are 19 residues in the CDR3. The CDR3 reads CASSQERPSDRGGPYGYTF. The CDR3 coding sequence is TGTGCCAGCAGCCAAGAACGACCTTCCGACAGGGGGGGACCTTATGGCTACACCTTC.

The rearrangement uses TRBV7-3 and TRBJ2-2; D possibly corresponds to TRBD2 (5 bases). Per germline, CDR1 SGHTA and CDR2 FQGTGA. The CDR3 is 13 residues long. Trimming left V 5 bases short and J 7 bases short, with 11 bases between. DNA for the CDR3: TGTGCCAGCAGCGGAGGTCCCGGCGGGGAGCTGTTTTTT. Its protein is CASSGGPGGELFF.

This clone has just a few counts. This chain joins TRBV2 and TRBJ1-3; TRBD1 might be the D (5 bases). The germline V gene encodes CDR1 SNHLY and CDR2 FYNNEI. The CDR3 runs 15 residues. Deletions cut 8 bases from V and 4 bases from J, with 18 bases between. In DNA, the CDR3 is TGTGCCAGCGTCCAAGGTAGCAGGGTCGGAAACACCATATATTTT. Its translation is CASVQGSRVGNTIYF.

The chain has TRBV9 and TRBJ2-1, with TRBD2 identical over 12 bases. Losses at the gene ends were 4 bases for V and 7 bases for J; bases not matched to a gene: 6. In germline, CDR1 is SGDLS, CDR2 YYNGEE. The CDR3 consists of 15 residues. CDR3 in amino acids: CASSPTSGRDNEQFF. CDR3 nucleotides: TGTGCCAGCAGCCCGACTAGCGGGAGAGATAATGAGCAGTTCTTC.

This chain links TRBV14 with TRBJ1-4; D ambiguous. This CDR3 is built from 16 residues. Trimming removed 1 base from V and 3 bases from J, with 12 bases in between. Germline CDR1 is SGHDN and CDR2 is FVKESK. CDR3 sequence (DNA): TGTGCCAGCAGCCAAGGAGGCCGATCGGCTAATGAAAAACTGTTTTTT. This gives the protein CASSQGGRSANEKLFF.